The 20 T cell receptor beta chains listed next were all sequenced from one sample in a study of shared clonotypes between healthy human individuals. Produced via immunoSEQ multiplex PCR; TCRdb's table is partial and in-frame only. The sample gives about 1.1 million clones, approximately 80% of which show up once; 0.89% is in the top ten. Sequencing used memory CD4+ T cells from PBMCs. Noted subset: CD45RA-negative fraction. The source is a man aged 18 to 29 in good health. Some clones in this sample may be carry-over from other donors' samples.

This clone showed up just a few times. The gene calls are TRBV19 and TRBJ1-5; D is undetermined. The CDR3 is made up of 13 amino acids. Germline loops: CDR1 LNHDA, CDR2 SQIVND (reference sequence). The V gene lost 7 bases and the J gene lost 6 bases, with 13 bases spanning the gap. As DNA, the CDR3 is TGTGCCAGTATGAAGGACCGCGGTCAGCCCCAGCATTTT. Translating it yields CASMKDRGQPQHF.

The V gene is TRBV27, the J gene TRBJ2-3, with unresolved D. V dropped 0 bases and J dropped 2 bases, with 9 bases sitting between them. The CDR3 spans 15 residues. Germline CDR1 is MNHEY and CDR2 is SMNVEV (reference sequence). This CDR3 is CASSLSGVNTDTQYF. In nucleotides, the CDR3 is TGTGCCAGCAGTTTATCTGGGGTCAACACAGATACGCAGTATTTT.

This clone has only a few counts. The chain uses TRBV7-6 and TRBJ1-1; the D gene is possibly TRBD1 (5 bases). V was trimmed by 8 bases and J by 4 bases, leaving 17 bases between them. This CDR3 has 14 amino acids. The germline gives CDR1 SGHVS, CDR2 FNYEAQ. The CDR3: CASGEGRVGTEAFF. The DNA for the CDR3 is TGTGCCAGCGGCGAGGGGAGGGTGGGCACTGAAGCTTTCTTT.

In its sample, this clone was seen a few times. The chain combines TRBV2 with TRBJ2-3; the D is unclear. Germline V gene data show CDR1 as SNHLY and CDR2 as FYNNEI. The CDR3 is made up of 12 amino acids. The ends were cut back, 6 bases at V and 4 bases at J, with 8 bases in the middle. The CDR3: CASRGEADTQYF. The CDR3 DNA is TGTGCCAGCAGGGGCGAGGCAGATACGCAGTATTTT.

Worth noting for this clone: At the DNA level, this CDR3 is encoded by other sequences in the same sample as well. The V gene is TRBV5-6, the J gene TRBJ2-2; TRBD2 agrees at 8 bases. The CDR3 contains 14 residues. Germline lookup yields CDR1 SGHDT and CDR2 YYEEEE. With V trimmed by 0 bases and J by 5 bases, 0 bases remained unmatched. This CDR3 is CASSLVAGTGELFF. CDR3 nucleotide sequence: TGTGCCAGCAGCTTGGTAGCGGGGACCGGGGAGCTGTTTTTT. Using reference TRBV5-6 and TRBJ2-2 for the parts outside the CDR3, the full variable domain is DAGVTQSPTHLIKTRGQQVTLRCSPKSGHDTVSWYQQALGQGPQFIFQYYEEEERQRGNFPDRFSGHQFPNYSSELNVNALLLGDSALYLCASSLVAGTGELFFGEGSRLTVL.

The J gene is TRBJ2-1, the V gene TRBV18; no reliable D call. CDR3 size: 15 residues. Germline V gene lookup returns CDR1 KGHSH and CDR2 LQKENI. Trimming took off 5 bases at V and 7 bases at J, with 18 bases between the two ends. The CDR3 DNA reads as TGTGCCAGCTCATTCCGGTCCACCCTAGGGAATGAGCAGTTCTTC. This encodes CASSFRSTLGNEQFF.

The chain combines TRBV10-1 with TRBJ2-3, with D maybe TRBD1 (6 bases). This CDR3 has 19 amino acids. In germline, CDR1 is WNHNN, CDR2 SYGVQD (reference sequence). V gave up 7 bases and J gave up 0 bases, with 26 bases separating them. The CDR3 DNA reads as TGCGCCAGCATAGAGACACAGGGAGTAGGGCTCCCTAGCACAGATACGCAGTATTTT. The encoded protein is CASIETQGVGLPSTDTQYF.

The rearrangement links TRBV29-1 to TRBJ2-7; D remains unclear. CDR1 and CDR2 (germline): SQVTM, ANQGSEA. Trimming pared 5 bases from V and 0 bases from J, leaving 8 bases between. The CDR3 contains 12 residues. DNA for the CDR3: TGCAGCGTTCTGATCGTCTCCTACGAGCAGTACTTC. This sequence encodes CSVLIVSYEQYF.

Written as DNA, the CDR3 is TGTGCCAGCAGGACCGCCCAGGGAAGAGGTAGGAATGAGCAGTTCTTC. Amino acid sequence: CASRTAQGRGRNEQFF. The rearrangement links TRBV28 to TRBJ2-1; a possible D gene is TRBD1 (5 bases). Germline-derived CDR1 and CDR2 are MDHEN and SYDVKM. The CDR3 runs to 16 residues. V lost 6 bases, J lost 7 bases, and 22 bases lay in between.

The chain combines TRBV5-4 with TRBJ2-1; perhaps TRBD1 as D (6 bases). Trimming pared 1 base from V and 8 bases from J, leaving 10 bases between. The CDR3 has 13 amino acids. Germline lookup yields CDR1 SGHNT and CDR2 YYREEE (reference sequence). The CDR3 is CASSLQGIDEQFF. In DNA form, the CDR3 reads TGTGCCAGCAGCTTGCAGGGGATTGATGAGCAGTTCTTC. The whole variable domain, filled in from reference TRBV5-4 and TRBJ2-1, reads ETGVTQSPTHLIKTRGQQVTLRCSSQSGHNTVSWYQQALGQGPQFIFQYYREEENGRGNFPPRFSGLQFPNYSSELNVNALELDDSALYLCASSLQGIDEQFFGPGTRLTVL.

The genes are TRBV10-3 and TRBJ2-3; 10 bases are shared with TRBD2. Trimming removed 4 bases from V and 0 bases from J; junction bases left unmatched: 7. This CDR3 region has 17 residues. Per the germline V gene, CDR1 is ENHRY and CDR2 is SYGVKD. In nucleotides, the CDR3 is TGTGCCATCAGTGCGATAGCGGGAGGCTCTAGCACAGATACGCAGTATTTT. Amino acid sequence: CAISAIAGGSSTDTQYF.

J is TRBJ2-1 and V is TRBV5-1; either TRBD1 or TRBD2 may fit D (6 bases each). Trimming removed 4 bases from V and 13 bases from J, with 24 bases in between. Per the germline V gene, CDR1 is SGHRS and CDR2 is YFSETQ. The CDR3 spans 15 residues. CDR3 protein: CASSPTRGDGTLQFF. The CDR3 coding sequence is TGCGCCAGCAGCCCAACGAGGGGGGATGGTACACTTCAGTTCTTC.

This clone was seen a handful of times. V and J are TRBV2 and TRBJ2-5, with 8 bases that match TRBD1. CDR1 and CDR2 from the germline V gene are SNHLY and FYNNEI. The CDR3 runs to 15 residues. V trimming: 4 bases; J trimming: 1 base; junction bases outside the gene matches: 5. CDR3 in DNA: TGTGCCAGCAGTGGTCGGGGACAGGCCCAAGAGACCCAGTACTTC. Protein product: CASSGRGQAQETQYF.

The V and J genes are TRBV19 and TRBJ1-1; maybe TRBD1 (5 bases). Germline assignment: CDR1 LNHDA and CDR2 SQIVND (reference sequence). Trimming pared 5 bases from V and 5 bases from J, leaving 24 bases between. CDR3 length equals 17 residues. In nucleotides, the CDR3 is TGTGCCAGTAGTCCCCGGGAGCGGGCGACAGTGAGGACTGAAGCTTTCTTT. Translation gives CASSPRERATVRTEAFF.

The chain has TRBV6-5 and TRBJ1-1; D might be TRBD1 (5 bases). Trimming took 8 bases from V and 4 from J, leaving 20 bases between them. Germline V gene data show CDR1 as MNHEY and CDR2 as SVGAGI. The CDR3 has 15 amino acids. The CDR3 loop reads CASRQGGLRGTEAFF. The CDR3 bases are TGTGCCAGCCGCCAGGGAGGACTTCGGGGCACTGAAGCTTTCTTT.

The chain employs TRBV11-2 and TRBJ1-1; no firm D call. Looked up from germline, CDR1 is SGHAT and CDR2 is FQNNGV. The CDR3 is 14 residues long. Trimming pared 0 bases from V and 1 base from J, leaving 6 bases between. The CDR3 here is CASSLETSNTEAFF. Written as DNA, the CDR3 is TGTGCCAGCAGCTTAGAGACCTCGAACACTGAAGCTTTCTTT.

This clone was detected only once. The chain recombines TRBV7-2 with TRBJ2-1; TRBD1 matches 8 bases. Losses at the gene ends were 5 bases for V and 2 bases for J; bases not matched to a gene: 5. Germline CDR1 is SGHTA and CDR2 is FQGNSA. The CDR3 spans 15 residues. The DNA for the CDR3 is TGTGCCAGCAGCCAAGACAGGGGAGCCTACAATGAGCAGTTCTTC. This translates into CASSQDRGAYNEQFF.

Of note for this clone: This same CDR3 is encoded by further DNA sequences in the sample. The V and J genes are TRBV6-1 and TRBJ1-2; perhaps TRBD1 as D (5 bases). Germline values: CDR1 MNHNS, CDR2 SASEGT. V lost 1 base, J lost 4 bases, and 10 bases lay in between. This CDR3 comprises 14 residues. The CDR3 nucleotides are TGTGCCAGCAGTGAAGGGGGCGGGTCCTATGGCTACACCTTC. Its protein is CASSEGGGSYGYTF.

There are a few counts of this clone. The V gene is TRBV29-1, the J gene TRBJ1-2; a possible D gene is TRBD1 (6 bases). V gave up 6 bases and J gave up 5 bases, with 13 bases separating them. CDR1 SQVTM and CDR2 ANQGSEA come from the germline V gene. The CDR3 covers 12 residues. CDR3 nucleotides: TGCAGCGTCGATGACAGGTTTTATGGCTACACCTTC. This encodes CSVDDRFYGYTF.

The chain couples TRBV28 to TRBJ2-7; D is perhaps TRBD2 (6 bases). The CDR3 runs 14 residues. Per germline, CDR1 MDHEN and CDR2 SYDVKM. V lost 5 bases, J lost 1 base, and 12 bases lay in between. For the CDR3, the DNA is TGTGCCAGCAGTCCCGCCGGGGGTTCCTACGAGCAGTACTTC. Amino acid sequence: CASSPAGGSYEQYF.